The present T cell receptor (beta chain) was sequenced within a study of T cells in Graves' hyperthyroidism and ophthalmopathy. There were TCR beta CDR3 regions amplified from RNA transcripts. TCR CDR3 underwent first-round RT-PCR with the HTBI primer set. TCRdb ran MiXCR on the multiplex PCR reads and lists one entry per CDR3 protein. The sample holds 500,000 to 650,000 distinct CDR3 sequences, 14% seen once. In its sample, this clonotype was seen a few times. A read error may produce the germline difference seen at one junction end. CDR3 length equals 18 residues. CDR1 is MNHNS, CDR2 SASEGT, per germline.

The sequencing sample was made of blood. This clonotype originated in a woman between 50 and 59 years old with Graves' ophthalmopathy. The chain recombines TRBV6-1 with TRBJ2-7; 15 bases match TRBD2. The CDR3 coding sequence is TGTGCCAGCACCAACGCCGGGACTAGCGGGAGGAAGTCCTACGGGCAGTACTTC. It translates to CASTNAGTSGRKSYGQYF.